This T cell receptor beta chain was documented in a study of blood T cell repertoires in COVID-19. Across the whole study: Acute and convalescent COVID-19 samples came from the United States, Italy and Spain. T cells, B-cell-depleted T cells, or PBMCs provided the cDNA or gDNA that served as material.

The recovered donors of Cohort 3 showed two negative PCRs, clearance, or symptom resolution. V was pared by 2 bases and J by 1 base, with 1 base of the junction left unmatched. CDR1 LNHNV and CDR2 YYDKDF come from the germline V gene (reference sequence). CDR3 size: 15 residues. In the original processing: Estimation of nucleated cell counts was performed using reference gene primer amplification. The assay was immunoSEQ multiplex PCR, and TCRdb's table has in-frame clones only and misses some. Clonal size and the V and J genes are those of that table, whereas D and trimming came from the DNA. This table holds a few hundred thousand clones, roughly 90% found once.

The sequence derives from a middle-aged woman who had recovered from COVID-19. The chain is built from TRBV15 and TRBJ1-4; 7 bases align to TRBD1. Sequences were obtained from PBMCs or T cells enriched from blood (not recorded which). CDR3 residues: CATSRTGVTNEKLFF. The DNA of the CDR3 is TGTGCCACCAGCAGAACAGGGGTAACTAATGAAAAACTGTTTTTT.